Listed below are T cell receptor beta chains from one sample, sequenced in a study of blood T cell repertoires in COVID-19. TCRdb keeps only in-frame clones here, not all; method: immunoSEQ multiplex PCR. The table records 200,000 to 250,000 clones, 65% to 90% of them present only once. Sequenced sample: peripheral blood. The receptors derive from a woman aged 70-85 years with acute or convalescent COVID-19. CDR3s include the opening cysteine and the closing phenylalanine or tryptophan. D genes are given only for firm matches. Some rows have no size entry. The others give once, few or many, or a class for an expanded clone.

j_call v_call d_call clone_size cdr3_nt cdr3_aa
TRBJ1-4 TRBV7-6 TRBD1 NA TGTGCCAGCAGCTCGGGACAGCGCGAAAAACTGTTTTTT CASSSGQREKLFF
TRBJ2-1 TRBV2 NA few TGTGCCAGGAGGACTGATAATGAGCAGTTCTTC CARRTDNEQFF
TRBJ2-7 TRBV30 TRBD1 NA TGTGCCTGGAATCCGGGACAGGGGTCGTACGAGCAGTACTTC CAWNPGQGSYEQYF
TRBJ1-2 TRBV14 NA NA TGTGCCAGCAGCCAAGAAGGGGGTGTCAACTATGGCTACACCTTC CASSQEGGVNYGYTF
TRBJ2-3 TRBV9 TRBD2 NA TGTGCCAGCAGCGTAGACGCTAGCGGGTACACAGATACGCAGTATTTT CASSVDASGYTDTQYF
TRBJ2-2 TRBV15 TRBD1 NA TGTGCCACCAGCAGAATCGGGACAGCGGAGCTGTTTTTT CATSRIGTAELFF
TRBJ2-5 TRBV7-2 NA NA TGTGCCAGCAGCTTAGGGCAGCCCTCAGGAGGGACCCAGTACTTC CASSLGQPSGGTQYF
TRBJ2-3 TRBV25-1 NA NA TGTGCCAGCCGCCGGTCAGATACGCAGTATTTT CASRRSDTQYF
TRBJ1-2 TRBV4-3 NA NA TGCGCCAGCAGCCAAGCGCCCAGGGCGGGGGGCTACACCTTC CASSQAPRAGGYTF
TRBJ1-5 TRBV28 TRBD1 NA TGTGCCAGCAGATCCGGACAGGGACAGAATCAGCCCCAGCATTTT CASRSGQGQNQPQHF
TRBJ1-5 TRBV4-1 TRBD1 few TGCGCCAGCAGCCTAGAAACCCCGGGACAGGGTGCCATTCGCAATCAGCCCCAGCATTTT CASSLETPGQGAIRNQPQHF
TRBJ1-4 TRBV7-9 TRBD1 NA TGTGCCAGCAGCCCTGGACAGGGGGTCACTAATGAAAAACTGTTTTTT CASSPGQGVTNEKLFF
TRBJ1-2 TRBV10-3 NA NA TGTGCCATCAGTGGCGGTCAGACTATTAACTATGGCTACACCTTC CAISGGQTINYGYTF
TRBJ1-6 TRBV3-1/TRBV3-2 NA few TGTGCCAGCAGCCAAGATCGGCCAGGGCTCGCGGCCCTCCACTTT CASSQDRPGLAALHF
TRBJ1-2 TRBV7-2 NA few TGTGCCAGCAGCCCCACGACAGGATCTAATGGCTACACCTTC CASSPTTGSNGYTF
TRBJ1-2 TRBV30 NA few TGTGCCTCCCCCCCACTGGACAGAGCCTATGGCTACACCTTC CASPPLDRAYGYTF
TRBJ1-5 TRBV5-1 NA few TGCGCCAGCAGCTTGGGGGGAGGAAATCAGCCCCAGCATTTT CASSLGGGNQPQHF
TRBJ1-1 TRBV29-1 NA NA TGCAGTTACCGAGTGAACACTGAAGCTTTCTTT CSYRVNTEAFF
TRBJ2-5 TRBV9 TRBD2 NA TGTGCCAGCAGCGTAGCGGGGGGACAAGAGACCCAGTACTTC CASSVAGGQETQYF
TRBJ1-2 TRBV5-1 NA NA TGCGCCAGCAGCTTTTCCGGACGGCCTCTGCAAGGGGATGGCTACACCTTC CASSFSGRPLQGDGYTF